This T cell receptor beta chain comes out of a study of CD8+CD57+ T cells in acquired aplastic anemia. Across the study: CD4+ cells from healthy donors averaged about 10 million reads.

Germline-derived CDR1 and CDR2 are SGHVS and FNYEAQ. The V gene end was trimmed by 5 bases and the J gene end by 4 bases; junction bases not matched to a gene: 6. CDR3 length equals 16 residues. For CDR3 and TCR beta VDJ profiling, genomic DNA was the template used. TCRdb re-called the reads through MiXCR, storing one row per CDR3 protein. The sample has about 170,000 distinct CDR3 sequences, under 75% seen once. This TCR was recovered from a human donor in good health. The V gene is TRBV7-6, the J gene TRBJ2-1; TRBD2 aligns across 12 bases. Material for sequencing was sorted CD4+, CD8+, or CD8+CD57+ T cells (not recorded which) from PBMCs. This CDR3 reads CASSQLGLAGYNEQFF. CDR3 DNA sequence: TGTGCCAGCAGCCAGCTCGGACTAGCGGGGTACAATGAGCAGTTCTTC.